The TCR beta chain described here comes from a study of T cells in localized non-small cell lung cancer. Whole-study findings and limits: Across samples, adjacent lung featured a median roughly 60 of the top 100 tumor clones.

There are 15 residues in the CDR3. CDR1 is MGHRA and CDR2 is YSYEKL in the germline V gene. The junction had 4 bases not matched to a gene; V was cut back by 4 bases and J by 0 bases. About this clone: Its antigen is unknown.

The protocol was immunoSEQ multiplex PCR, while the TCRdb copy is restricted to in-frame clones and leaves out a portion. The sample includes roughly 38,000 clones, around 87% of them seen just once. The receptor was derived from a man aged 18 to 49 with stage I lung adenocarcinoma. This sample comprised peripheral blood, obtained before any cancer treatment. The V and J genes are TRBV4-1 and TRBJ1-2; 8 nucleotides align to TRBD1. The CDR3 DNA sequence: TGCGCCAGCAGCCCGATACAGGGGGCTAACTATGGCTACACCTTC. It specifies CASSPIQGANYGYTF.